This TCR beta chain stems from a study of response to subunit inactivated influenza vaccine. Broader study findings: That few new T cells are recruited by each seasonal influenza vaccination was the authors' suggestion.

This clonotype was seen more than once but under ten times. Its antigen is not identified. Germline values: CDR1 MNHEY, CDR2 SVGAGI. Trimming cost V 4 bases and J 7 bases, with 22 bases left between them. The CDR3 runs to 16 residues. TCRdb recomputed calls from the RT-PCR reads with MiXCR, one row per CDR3 protein. The sample lists around 190,000 distinct CDR3 sequences; over 13% were seen once. The sequence was obtained from a man aged 50 or older who received an inactivated influenza vaccine. The sequencing here drew on CD8+ T cells sorted from PBMCs, taken more than 4 days after vaccination. The rearrangement links TRBV6-5 to TRBJ2-5; TRBD1 is a possible D gene (6 bases). CDR3 DNA: TGTGCCAGCAGTTCTCCCCCGGGACAAGGTTTGGGGACCCAGTACTTC. Translated, it gives CASSSPPGQGLGTQYF.